This T cell receptor beta chain was captured by sequencing in a study of CD8 T cells in ankylosing spondylitis. The CDR3 has 15 amino acids. Per the germline V gene, CDR1 is MDHEN and CDR2 is SYDVKM. V shed 6 bases and J shed 2 bases, with 14 bases lying between them. Ten or more counts support this clonotype. The antigen remains undetermined. Making the TCR beta libraries involved quantitative 5'-RACE with molecular barcodes. Each CDR3 protein gets one entry after TCRdb re-called the 5' RACE reads with MiXCR. The sample has some 140,000 distinct CDR3 sequences, 8% to 9% seen once. Study results and caveats: One TCR beta motif, made up of eight highly homologous variants, appeared characteristic of ankylosing spondylitis blood.

V and J are TRBV28 and TRBJ1-5; possibly TRBD1 for D (5 bases). Sample: synovial fluid, either unsorted or a sorted T cell fraction (not recorded which). This receptor was taken from a male donor with ankylosing spondylitis. CDR3 protein: CASSAGLGGNQPQHF. The CDR3 DNA reads TGTGCCAGCAGCGCAGGGCTGGGCGGCAATCAGCCCCAGCATTTT.